This entry describes one T cell receptor beta chain. The data were obtained in a study of blood T cell repertoires in COVID-19. Study-level background: Acute and convalescent COVID-19 samples came from the United States, Italy and Spain. Sources were T cells, B-cell-depleted T cells, or PBMCs; the material itself was cDNA or gDNA.

The CDR3 loop spans 13 amino acids. The germline V gene has CDR1 KGHDR and CDR2 SFDVKD. Deletions cut 1 base from V and 8 bases from J, with 8 bases between. Measured with immunoSEQ multiplex PCR; TCRdb has only the in-frame clones, and not every one. This table has more than 150,000 clones, roughly 84% appearing once. Sample: peripheral blood. This clonotype originated in a man between 18 and 29 years old with active or convalescent COVID-19. This chain uses TRBV24-1 with TRBJ2-1; D ambiguous. The CDR3 is CATSDFRGHEQFF. CDR3 nucleotides: TGTGCCACCAGTGATTTCCGCGGCCATGAGCAGTTCTTC.